This passage covers 21 T cell receptor beta chains from one sample sequenced in a study of T cells in Graves' hyperthyroidism and ophthalmopathy. Authors of the study amplified TCR beta CDR3 regions from RNA transcripts. The HTBI primer set served for first-round RT-PCR of the TCR CDR3. TCRdb re-derived calls from the multiplex PCR reads in MiXCR, one entry per CDR3 protein. The sample yields 550,000 to 600,000 distinct CDR3 sequences, about 43% seen once. The material sequenced was peripheral blood or thyroid tissue (not recorded which). These receptors all stem from an adult woman with Graves' disease, either hyperthyroidism or ophthalmopathy (not recorded which).

This clonotype was detected ten times or more. The chain couples TRBV12-3 or TRBV12-4 to TRBJ2-5, with 10 nucleotides matching TRBD1. The J segment lost 5 bases and the V segment lost 5 bases, leaving 5 bases of the junction unmatched. This CDR3 region has 14 residues. Written as DNA, the CDR3 is TGTGCCAGCAGTACGACAGGGGGCCTTGAGACCCAGTACTTC. Amino acid sequence: CASSTTGGLETQYF.

With regard to this clonotype: The junction differs from germline at one of its ends, possibly a read error. The chain joins TRBV6-6 to TRBJ2-5; 9 bases agree with TRBD1. This CDR3 comprises 11 residues. Germline-derived CDR1 and CDR2 are MNHNY and SVGAGI (reference sequence). The CDR3 region is CASSAGTGLFF. The CDR3 DNA is TGTGCCAGCAGTGCCGGGACAGGGCTCTTCTTC.

This clonotype was observed once. V and J are TRBV2 and TRBJ2-7; TRBD1 might be the D (7 bases). The CDR3 is 15 amino acids. Trimming stripped 4 bases from V and 0 bases from J, with 13 bases between. Germline V gene lookup returns CDR1 SNHLY and CDR2 FYNNEI. The CDR3 here is CASSGRQGLSYEQYF. The CDR3, as DNA: TGTGCCAGCAGTGGTAGACAGGGACTCTCCTACGAGCAGTACTTC.

The V call is TRBV10-3, the J call TRBJ2-7; 7 positions match TRBD2. The CDR3 extends over 14 amino acids. V shed 10 bases and J 1 base; nucleotides not matched to a gene: 10. Germline loops: CDR1 ENHRY, CDR2 SYGVKD. The CDR3 nucleotides read TGTGCCACGACGGTCGGCGGGGGATCCTACGAGCAGTACTTC. The encoded protein is CATTVGGGSYEQYF.

In regard to this clonotype: This may be a read error, as it is one base from a much larger clone. The rearrangement joins TRBV5-1 to TRBJ2-2; the D is unclear. The CDR3 has 14 residues. Germline values: CDR1 SGHRS, CDR2 YFSETQ. The CDR3 is CAGSFRADGGELFF. DNA of the CDR3: TGCGCCGGCAGCTTCCGGGCCGACGGCGGGGAGCTGTTTTTT.

The gene calls are TRBV12-3 or TRBV12-4 and TRBJ1-2; 7 bases fit TRBD1. This CDR3 is 13 amino acids long. The V gene end was trimmed by 10 bases and the J gene end by 6 bases; junction bases not matched to a gene: 11. DNA for the CDR3: TGTGCCATCAGGCCCGGGACAGAAGATGGCTACACCTTC. It translates to CAIRPGTEDGYTF.

The CDR3 sequence is CATSRGARGIGETQYF. The CDR3 region has the DNA TGTGCCACCAGCAGGGGGGCACGGGGTATCGGAGAGACCCAGTACTTC. The J gene is TRBJ2-5, the V gene TRBV15; TRBD1 might be the D (6 bases). Trimming cost V 3 bases and J 4 bases, with 18 bases left between them. Per the germline V gene, CDR1 is LNHNV and CDR2 is YYDKDF (reference sequence). CDR3 length: 16 residues.

The chain uses TRBV10-3 and TRBJ2-5, with D unclear. The CDR3 is 15 residues long. Trimming took 4 bases from V and 5 from J, leaving 17 bases between them. The germline V gene has CDR1 ENHRY and CDR2 SYGVKD. CDR3 sequence: CAISATPDLRETQYF. The CDR3 DNA is TGTGCCATCAGTGCTACCCCCGACTTACGGGAGACCCAGTACTTC.

This clonotype was seen many times. J is TRBJ2-5 and V is TRBV20-1; 9 bases match TRBD1. This CDR3 region has 13 residues. Germline V gives CDR1 DFQATT, CDR2 SNEGSKA (reference sequence). V trimming: 6 bases; J trimming: 1 base; junction bases outside the gene matches: 3. CDR3 sequence reads: CSARTGVQETQYF. Written as DNA, the CDR3 is TGCAGTGCAAGGACAGGGGTCCAAGAGACCCAGTACTTC.

This clonotype has a count of ten or more. The V and J genes are TRBV6-5 and TRBJ2-5; D may be TRBD2 (5 bases). Germline CDR1 and CDR2: MNHEY and SVGAGI. V dropped 2 bases and J dropped 7 bases, with 20 bases sitting between them. The CDR3 is 16 amino acids. The chain's CDR3 is CASSYGKRGRRATQYF. The CDR3 DNA reads TGTGCCAGCAGTTACGGCAAAAGAGGTCGGCGGGCGACCCAGTACTTC.

This clonotype was found a few times. The chain combines TRBV25-1 with TRBJ2-1; perhaps TRBD1 as D (6 bases). Germline assignment: CDR1 MGHDK and CDR2 SYGVNS. The CDR3 is made up of 13 amino acids. V dropped 4 bases and J dropped 8 bases, with 12 bases sitting between them. For the CDR3, the DNA is TGTGCCAGCAGTGCGGTAAAGGGGGATGAGCAGTTCTTC. This encodes CASSAVKGDEQFF.

This clonotype was counted ten times or more. This sequence joins TRBV4-1 and TRBJ1-2; no clear D gene. Looked up from germline, CDR1 is MGHRA and CDR2 is YSYEKL. CDR3 size: 14 residues. V lost 5 bases and J 0 bases, leaving 10 bases between the germline ends. This chain's CDR3 is CASSKPGTNYGYTF. In nucleotides, the CDR3 is TGCGCCAGCAGCAAACCGGGGACTAACTATGGCTACACCTTC.

The chain combines TRBV7-9 with TRBJ1-5, with a possible D match to TRBD1 (6 bases). Deletions cut 5 bases from V and 7 bases from J, with 12 bases between. The CDR3 loop spans 13 amino acids. In germline, CDR1 is SEHNR, CDR2 FQNEAQ (reference sequence). The CDR3 nucleotides read TGTGCCAGCAGCCTACAGGGTATGCAGCCCCAGCATTTT. Translated: CASSLQGMQPQHF.

The chain uses TRBV5-1 and TRBJ2-7, with D perhaps TRBD1 or TRBD2 (7 bases each). The CDR3 has 15 amino acids. V was shortened by 0 bases and J by 3 bases, with 13 bases between the two germline ends. The germline V gene encodes CDR1 SGHRS and CDR2 YFSETQ. CDR3 coding DNA: TGCGCCAGCAGCTTGGCGGGGGGACAGCTCTACGAGCAGTACTTC. It yields the protein CASSLAGGQLYEQYF.

In its sample, this clonotype was seen many times. This chain uses TRBV11-2 with TRBJ1-1, with a possible D match to TRBD1 (6 bases). CDR3 length: 15 residues. The V end lost 2 bases, the J end lost 5 bases, and 15 bases lay between the germline ends. CDR1 is SGHAT and CDR2 is FQNNGV in the germline V gene. The CDR3 DNA follows: TGTGCCAGCAGCTTAAAGGGCGGGACAACTACTGAAGCTTTCTTT. Its protein product is CASSLKGGTTTEAFF.

This clonotype came up many times. J is TRBJ2-7 and V is TRBV7-9; D assignment may be TRBD1 or TRBD2 (5 bases each). This CDR3 region has 12 residues. Trimming removed 5 bases at V and 6 bases at J, with 11 bases between. Germline V gene sequence: CDR1 SEHNR, CDR2 FQNEAQ (reference sequence). The CDR3 region is CASSPRDAEQYF. For the CDR3, the DNA is TGTGCCAGCAGCCCCCGGGACGCCGAGCAGTACTTC. The full variable domain, its missing parts supplied by reference TRBV7-9 and TRBJ2-7, is DTGVSQNPRHKITKRGQNVTFRCDPISEHNRLYWYRQTLGQGPEFLTYFQNEAQLEKSRLLSDRFSAERPKGSFSTLEIQRTEQGDSAMYLCASSPRDAEQYFGPGTRLTVT.

This clonotype was counted at least ten times. The chain recombines TRBV2 with TRBJ1-5; no clear D. Germline V lookup: CDR1 SNHLY, CDR2 FYNNEI. This CDR3 region has 14 residues. Trimming left V 2 bases short and J 0 bases short, with 5 bases between. CDR3 sequence (DNA): TGTGCCAGCAGTGAACAGACTAGCAATCAGCCCCAGCATTTT. This encodes CASSEQTSNQPQHF.

In this sample, this clonotype turned up many times. The chain employs TRBV5-1 and TRBJ2-5; TRBD1 matches at 11 bases. Looked up from germline, CDR1 is SGHRS and CDR2 is YFSETQ. The CDR3 loop spans 17 amino acids. Trimming removed 0 bases from V and 3 bases from J; junction bases left unmatched: 7. CDR3 amino acids: CASSLGFWTGGEETQYF. Here the CDR3 DNA reads TGCGCCAGCAGCTTGGGATTCTGGACAGGGGGCGAAGAGACCCAGTACTTC.

This clonotype appeared many times. The V call is TRBV2, the J call TRBJ1-5; no clear D. The germline V and J ends were trimmed by 3 bases and 5 bases, with 14 bases remaining between them. Germline CDR1 and CDR2: SNHLY and FYNNEI. The CDR3 covers 15 residues. The CDR3: CASSDRQGKYQPQHF. DNA of the CDR3: TGTGCCAGCAGTGACAGGCAAGGCAAATATCAGCCCCAGCATTTT.

This sequence joins TRBV7-6 and TRBJ2-1; 15 nucleotides agree with TRBD2. V shed 4 bases and J 4 bases; nucleotides not matched to a gene: 2. The CDR3 has 16 amino acids. Looked up from germline, CDR1 is SGHVS and CDR2 is FNYEAQ. CDR3 protein: CASSSGLAGGYNEQFF. The CDR3 DNA reads as TGTGCCAGCAGCTCGGGACTAGCGGGGGGTTACAATGAGCAGTTCTTC.

The sample holds many counts of this clonotype. V is TRBV5-1 and J is TRBJ1-1; D call uncertain. The V and J ends lost 2 bases and 0 bases respectively, with 8 bases between them. The CDR3 consists of 14 residues. Germline V lookup: CDR1 SGHRS, CDR2 YFSETQ. CDR3 sequence (DNA): TGCGCCAGCAGCTTAAATCCCATGAACACTGAAGCTTTCTTT. Translation gives CASSLNPMNTEAFF.